This T cell receptor beta chain was obtained from a study of post-analysis software for immune sequencing data (dated by TCRdb to between 2014 and 2017). Concerning the study at large: Relapsing-remitting, secondary progressive and progressive-relapsing multiple sclerosis were recorded as disease courses, and subtype annotation was lacking for some patients. The patient repertoires were compared against approximately ten previously published healthy control repertoires obtained from donors aged about 6 to 26 years. A subset of samples was prepared in parallel using single-end sample barcoding, then pooled and co-amplified after Illumina adapter ligation.

To demonstrate the VDJtools post-analysis software, TCR beta repertoires were profiled from the peripheral blood of about a dozen young patients with multiple sclerosis. The multiple sclerosis patients were children and adolescents ranging in age from roughly 6 to 15 years. The library was built by means of PCR. Sequencing was carried out with an Illumina HiSeq 2500. Unique molecular identifiers were incorporated into TCR beta cDNA libraries to reduce PCR and sequencing biases. Every 1 to 10 million input T cells yielded approximately 500,000 cDNA molecules, meaning each molecule approximated one T cell. Patient libraries were prepared and sequenced with the same protocol used for the earlier healthy control dataset. Samples belonging to the same batch were prepared together, multiplexed and sequenced on a shared HiSeq lane. In the paper's pipeline: Raw barcoded reads were processed with MIGEC, and single-read molecular identifier groups were discarded before consensus assembly and CDR3 extraction. VDJtools was used for post-analysis of the clonotype tables, with diversity normalized by down-sampling every dataset to the smallest sample size. Repertoire overlap clustering matched CDR3 amino acid but not nucleotide sequences to correct batch-related cross-sample contamination. TCRdb passed the public sequencing reads through fastp at Q25 and MiXCR, retaining productive beta sequences. Merged by CDR3 protein, the rows form single entries marked with the most common genes and DNA. It is TCRdb's table, rather than the study itself, that gives the V and J calls and clone size. A total of 750,000 to 900,000 distinct CDR3 sequences appear in this sample, just over 45% of them only once. The leading ten clones occupy 4.9% of the sample.

For this clonotype: This receptor's antigen is unknown. Base quality data are lacking; no much larger clone is found one base away.

Looking up the germline V gene yields CDR1 SQVTM and CDR2 ANQGSEA. The CDR3, from cysteine to phenylalanine, totals 12 residues. The retained sequence is limited to the CDR3, 36 bases, with the frame set at the first base. Trimming costs V 4 bases and J 6 bases, and their ends lie 12 bases apart. Here is what the overall study found, with its caveats: When samples were clustered directly using the F measure, samples prepared in the same batch co-clustered strongly, which prompted a batch-effect correction. Patients showed significantly higher frequencies than controls for five TRBV segments, among them TRBV5-6, TRBV5-1 and TRBV20-1. Normalized Chao1 diversity was significantly lower in multiple sclerosis patients than controls, suggesting substantial peripheral T-cell clonal expansion. The multiple sclerosis patient group was slightly younger than the control group.

The TCR comes from a girl under 18 with multiple sclerosis. The sample was blood. The receptor chain draws on TRBV29-1 and TRBJ1-2; a weak D assignment points to TRBD1 (5 bases agree). The nucleotide sequence is TGCAGCGTTGCCAGGGTTGGGGATGGCTACACCTTC. Its coded protein is CSVARVGDGYTF.